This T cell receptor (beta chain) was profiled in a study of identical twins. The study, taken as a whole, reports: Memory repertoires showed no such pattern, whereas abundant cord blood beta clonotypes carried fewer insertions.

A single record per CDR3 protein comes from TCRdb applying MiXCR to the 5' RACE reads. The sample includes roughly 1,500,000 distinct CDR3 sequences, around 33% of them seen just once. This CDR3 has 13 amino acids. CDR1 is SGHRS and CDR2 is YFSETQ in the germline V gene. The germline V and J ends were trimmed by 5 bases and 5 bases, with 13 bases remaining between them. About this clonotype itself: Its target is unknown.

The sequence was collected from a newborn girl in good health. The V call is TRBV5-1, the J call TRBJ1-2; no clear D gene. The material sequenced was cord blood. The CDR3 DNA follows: TGCGCCAGCAGTCGGACGGATACTTATGGCTACACCTTC. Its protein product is CASSRTDTYGYTF.